This TCR beta chain was identified in a study of radiotherapy plus CTLA-4 blockade in lung cancer. Study summary: Objective responses were recorded in 15% to 20% of patients, with disease control recorded in about 30%.

Germline-derived CDR1 and CDR2 are MDHEN and SYDVKM. The CDR3 loop spans 15 amino acids. J was trimmed by 3 bases and V by 6 bases; bases with no gene match: 7. About this clone itself: Its antigen is as yet unknown.

Whole-study results and caveats: Tumor-derived TCR clones expanded in blood after radiotherapy plus ipilimumab.

Some clones are missing from TCRdb's copy, which holds only in-frame ones; the method was immunoSEQ multiplex PCR. Of approximately 45,000 clones detected, roughly 59% appear once; the ten largest clones hold approximately 18%. V and J are TRBV28 and TRBJ1-1, with TRBD1 matching 10 bases. Specimen: peripheral blood, collected from a patient treated with radiotherapy plus ipilimumab. This TCR derives from a human donor with non-small cell lung cancer who had a partial response to radiotherapy plus ipilimumab. CDR3 protein: CASRVTGGADTEAFF. The CDR3 DNA is TGTGCCAGCAGGGTGACAGGGGGCGCGGACACTGAAGCTTTCTTT.